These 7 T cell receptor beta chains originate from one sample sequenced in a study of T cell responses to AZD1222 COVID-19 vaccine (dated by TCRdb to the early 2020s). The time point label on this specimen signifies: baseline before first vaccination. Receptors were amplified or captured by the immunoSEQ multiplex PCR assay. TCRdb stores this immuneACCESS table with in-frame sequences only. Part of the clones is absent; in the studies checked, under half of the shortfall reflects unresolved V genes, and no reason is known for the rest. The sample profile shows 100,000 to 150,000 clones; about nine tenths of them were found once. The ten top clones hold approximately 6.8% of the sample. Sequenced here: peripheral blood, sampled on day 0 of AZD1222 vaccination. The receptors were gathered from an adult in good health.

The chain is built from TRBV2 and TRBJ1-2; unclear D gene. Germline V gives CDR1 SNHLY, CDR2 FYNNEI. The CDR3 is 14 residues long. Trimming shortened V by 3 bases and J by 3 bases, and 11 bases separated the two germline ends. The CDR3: CASSDGSLDYGYTF. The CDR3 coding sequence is TGTGCCAGCAGTGACGGAAGCCTTGACTATGGCTACACCTTC. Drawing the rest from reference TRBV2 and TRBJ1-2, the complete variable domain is EPEVTQTPSHQVTQMGQEVILRCVPISNHLYFYWYRQILGQKVEFLVSFYNNEISEKSEIFDDQFSVERPDGSNFTLKIRSTKLEDSAMYFCASSDGSLDYGYTFGSGTRLTVV.

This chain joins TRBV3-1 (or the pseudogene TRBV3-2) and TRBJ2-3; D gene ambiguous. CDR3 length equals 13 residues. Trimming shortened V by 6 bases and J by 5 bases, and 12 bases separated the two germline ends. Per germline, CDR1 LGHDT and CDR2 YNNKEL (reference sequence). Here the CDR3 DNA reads TGTGCCAGCAGTAAGACGAGCTTAGATACGCAGTATTTT. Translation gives CASSKTSLDTQYF.

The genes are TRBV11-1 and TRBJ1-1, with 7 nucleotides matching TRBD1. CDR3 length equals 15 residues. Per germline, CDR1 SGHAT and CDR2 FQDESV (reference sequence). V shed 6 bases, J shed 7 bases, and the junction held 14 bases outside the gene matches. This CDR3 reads CASSQDTGTVGEAFF. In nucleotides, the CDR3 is TGTGCCAGCAGTCAAGATACCGGGACAGTCGGTGAAGCTTTCTTT.

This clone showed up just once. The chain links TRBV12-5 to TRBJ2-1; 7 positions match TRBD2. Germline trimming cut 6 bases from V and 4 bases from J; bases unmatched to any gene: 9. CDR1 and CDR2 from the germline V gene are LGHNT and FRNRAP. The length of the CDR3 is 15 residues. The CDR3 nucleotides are TGTGCTAGTGGACCCGGACTAGTCTCTTACAATGAGCAGTTCTTC. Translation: CASGPGLVSYNEQFF.

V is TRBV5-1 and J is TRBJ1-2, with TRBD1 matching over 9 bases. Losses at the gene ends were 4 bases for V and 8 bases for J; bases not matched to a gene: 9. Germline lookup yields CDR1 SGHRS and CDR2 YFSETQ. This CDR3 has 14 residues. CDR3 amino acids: CASSPPDRGVGYTF. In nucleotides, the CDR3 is TGCGCCAGCAGCCCCCCGGACAGGGGAGTCGGCTACACCTTC.

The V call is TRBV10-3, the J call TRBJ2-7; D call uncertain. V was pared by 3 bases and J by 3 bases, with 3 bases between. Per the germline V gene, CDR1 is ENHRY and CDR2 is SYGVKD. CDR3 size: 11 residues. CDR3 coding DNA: TGTGCCATCAGTGACCACTACGAGCAGTACTTC. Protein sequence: CAISDHYEQYF.

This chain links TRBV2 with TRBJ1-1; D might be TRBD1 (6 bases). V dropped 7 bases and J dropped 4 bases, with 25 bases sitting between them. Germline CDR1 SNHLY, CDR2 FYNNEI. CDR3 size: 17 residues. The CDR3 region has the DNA TGTGCCAGCATCGCCCACAGGGAATCACCCCCGGGCACTGAAGCTTTCTTT. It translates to CASIAHRESPPGTEAFF.